This TCR beta chain emerged from a study of blood T cell repertoires in COVID-19. Using immunoSEQ multiplex PCR, the repertoire was profiled, and TCRdb retains in-frame clones only, with some absent. The table lists 200,000 to 300,000 clones, about 82% of them singletons, with about 12% in the top ten. A single count supports this clone. Sequenced material: peripheral blood. The source is a man older than 75 with acute or convalescent COVID-19.

This chain's CDR3 is CASRGGTGGEKLFF. The CDR3 DNA is TGTGCCAGCAGAGGGGGGACAGGAGGCGAAAAACTGTTTTTT. The chain carries TRBV7-2 and TRBJ1-4, with 8 bases fitting TRBD1. CDR1 and CDR2 from the germline V gene are SGHTA and FQGNSA. This CDR3 contains 14 residues. The V and J ends lost 6 bases and 8 bases, in that order; junction bases with no gene match: 8.